These 27 T cell receptor beta chains came from one sample sequenced in a study of T cell changes during pregnancy in multiple sclerosis. Sequencing was performed with immunoSEQ multiplex PCR; in TCRdb, only in-frame clones are kept and a portion is missing. The sample includes about 61,000 clones, 70% to 90% of them seen just once. This sample comprised peripheral blood, obtained in the first trimester of pregnancy. The receptor set was obtained from a female donor in good health, enrolled as a control in a pregnancy study.

The chain has TRBV7-3 and TRBJ1-1; 11 bases agree with TRBD1. V trimming: 3 bases; J trimming: 1 base; junction bases outside the gene matches: 10. The V gene's germline CDR1 is SGHTA and CDR2 FQGTGA. CDR3 length: 18 amino acids. In DNA form, the CDR3 reads TGTGCCAGCAGCTTCACCCCCGGGACAGGGGGTGCGAACACTGAAGCTTTCTTT. It codes for CASSFTPGTGGANTEAFF.

This clone was seen a single time. V and J are TRBV4-3 and TRBJ2-1; 8 bases fit TRBD1. V was clipped by 2 bases and J by 10 bases; unmatched bases: 4. The CDR3 runs to 13 residues. Germline loops: CDR1 LGHNA, CDR2 YSLEER. Written as DNA, the CDR3 is TGCGCCAGCAGCCAACTAGACAGGGGCGAGCAGTTCTTC. This gives the protein CASSQLDRGEQFF.

A single count supports this clone. The chain couples TRBV25-1 to TRBJ2-7; TRBD1 matches at 8 bases. Trimming at V came to 3 bases and at J to 3 bases, leaving 7 bases not matched to a gene. Per germline, CDR1 MGHDK and CDR2 SYGVNS. The CDR3 contains 15 residues. The CDR3 sequence: CASSDFPRGHYEQYF. CDR3 bases: TGTGCCAGCAGTGATTTCCCCAGGGGGCACTACGAGCAGTACTTC.

The chain carries TRBV4-3 and TRBJ1-6; 7 nucleotides match TRBD1. In germline, CDR1 is LGHNA, CDR2 YSLEER. With 0 bases clipped from V and 7 bases from J, the junction kept 6 bases outside the gene matches. The CDR3 totals 16 residues. Here the CDR3 DNA reads TGCGCCAGCAGCCAAGAAGCGACAGGGCACAATTCACCCCTCCACTTT. Its translation is CASSQEATGHNSPLHF.

The chain recombines TRBV9 with TRBJ2-3, with D possibly matching TRBD2 (6 bases). V gave up 3 bases and J gave up 0 bases, with 8 bases separating them. The CDR3 covers 14 residues. Germline V gene data show CDR1 as SGDLS and CDR2 as YYNGEE. The chain's CDR3 is CASSGRGSTDTQYF. In DNA, the CDR3 is TGTGCCAGCAGCGGCCGGGGGAGCACAGATACGCAGTATTTT.

The genes are TRBV7-2 and TRBJ1-4, with unresolved D. Germline V gene data show CDR1 as SGHTA and CDR2 as FQGNSA. V shed 0 bases and J shed 8 bases, with 16 bases lying between them. The CDR3 has 16 amino acids. The CDR3 here is CASSLALTGGYEKLFF. CDR3 sequence (DNA): TGTGCCAGCAGCTTAGCGCTTACGGGAGGATACGAAAAACTGTTTTTT.

This chain connects TRBV4-1 to TRBJ1-2; no firm D call. This CDR3 region has 16 residues. V lost 5 bases and J lost 3, with 19 bases in between. The V gene's germline CDR1 is MGHRA and CDR2 YSYEKL. CDR3 sequence (DNA): TGCGCCAGCAGCGGGCGCTACATCAGCAGTTACTATGGCTACACCTTC. It is translated as CASSGRYISSYYGYTF.

The chain is built from TRBV19 and TRBJ1-1, with 7 bases aligning to TRBD1. This CDR3 comprises 15 residues. V was clipped by 2 bases and J by 0 bases; unmatched bases: 3. From germline, CDR1 is LNHDA and CDR2 SQIVND (reference sequence). CDR3 bases: TGTGCCAGTAGTATATTGGGGACAGTGAACACTGAAGCTTTCTTT. Protein: CASSILGTVNTEAFF.

V and J are TRBV5-8 and TRBJ1-1; D remains unclear. This CDR3 has 11 residues. V dropped 0 bases and J dropped 7 bases, with 4 bases sitting between them. Germline CDR1 is SGHTS and CDR2 is YDEGEE. CDR3 sequence: CASSLVREAFF. CDR3 in DNA: TGTGCCAGCAGCTTGGTTCGTGAAGCTTTCTTT.

The chain is built from TRBV10-1 and TRBJ1-2; 8 bases match TRBD1. V gave up 6 bases and J gave up 4 bases; unmatched junction bases: 16. Looked up from germline, CDR1 is WNHNN and CDR2 is SYGVQD (reference sequence). The CDR3 has 17 amino acids. CDR3 protein: CASRFSPWNRGIYGYTF. CDR3 sequence (DNA): TGCGCCAGCAGGTTCTCCCCCTGGAACAGGGGGATCTATGGCTACACCTTC.

This clone was counted only a few times. The chain is built from TRBV9 and TRBJ2-3; TRBD1 agrees at 10 bases. V lost 3 bases, J lost 3 bases, and 1 base stayed unmatched. Germline values: CDR1 SGDLS, CDR2 YYNGEE. CDR3 length: 14 amino acids. DNA for the CDR3: TGTGCCAGCAGCGGGGGACAGGGGACAGATACGCAGTATTTT. This translates into CASSGGQGTDTQYF.

The chain recombines TRBV7-9 with TRBJ1-3; D gene unclear. Trimming shortened V by 1 base and J by 0 bases, and 10 bases separated the two germline ends. Germline-derived CDR1 and CDR2 are SEHNR and FQNEAQ (reference sequence). The CDR3 is made up of 16 amino acids. CDR3 sequence reads: CASSLDPGNSGNTIYF. In DNA, the CDR3 is TGTGCCAGCAGCTTAGATCCGGGGAACTCTGGAAACACCATATATTTT. Full variable domain (remainder filled in from reference TRBV7-9 and TRBJ1-3): DTGVSQNPRHKITKRGQNVTFRCDPISEHNRLYWYRQTLGQGPEFLTYFQNEAQLEKSRLLSDRFSAERPKGSFSTLEIQRTEQGDSAMYLCASSLDPGNSGNTIYFGEGSWLTVV.

DNA of the CDR3: TGTGCCAGCAGTGAATTTCCAGGGGAGCAAGGCTACACCTTC. Translating it yields CASSEFPGEQGYTF. The chain is built from TRBV25-1 and TRBJ1-2, with a weak D call TRBD1 (6 bases). This CDR3 has 14 amino acids. CDR1 and CDR2 from the germline V gene are MGHDK and SYGVNS. The V gene lost 1 base and the J gene lost 8 bases, with 14 bases spanning the gap.

This chain links TRBV13 with TRBJ1-2, with D possibly matching TRBD1 (5 bases). Trimming shortened V by 0 bases and J by 3 bases, and 8 bases separated the two germline ends. The CDR3 has 14 residues. The germline V gene encodes CDR1 PRHDT and CDR2 FYEKMQ (reference sequence). Here the CDR3 DNA reads TGTGCCAGCAGCTTAGGAAGGGGTGACTATGGCTACACCTTC. Amino acids: CASSLGRGDYGYTF.

The chain carries TRBV30 and TRBJ2-7; D gene ambiguous. Germline assignment: CDR1 GTSNPN and CDR2 SVGIG (reference sequence). The CDR3 loop spans 14 amino acids. V was trimmed by 3 bases and J by 5 bases, leaving 17 bases between them. CDR3 in amino acids: CAWRSQAISHEQYF. The CDR3 DNA is TGTGCCTGGAGAAGCCAGGCGATAAGCCACGAGCAGTACTTC.

The rearrangement joins TRBV9 to TRBJ1-3; D might be TRBD1 (5 bases). The germline V and J ends were trimmed by 3 bases and 4 bases, with 14 bases remaining between them. Germline lookup yields CDR1 SGDLS and CDR2 YYNGEE. The CDR3 runs 15 residues. The CDR3 sequence: CASSAQGTGGNTIYF. The CDR3 nucleotides read TGTGCCAGCAGCGCGCAGGGAACGGGCGGAAACACCATATATTTT.

V usage is TRBV2 and J usage is TRBJ1-3; the D gene is possibly TRBD1 (6 bases). The CDR3 length is 14 residues. The V end lost 3 bases, the J end lost 6 bases, and 12 bases lay between the germline ends. Germline V gene lookup returns CDR1 SNHLY and CDR2 FYNNEI. Here the CDR3 DNA reads TGTGCCAGCAGTGAGGGCAGGGGCGAAAACACCATATATTTT. Its protein product is CASSEGRGENTIYF.

The gene calls are TRBV14 and TRBJ1-2, with D unresolved. CDR3 length equals 12 residues. With 6 bases removed from V and 4 bases from J, the gap between germline ends came to 9 bases. Germline V gene data show CDR1 as SGHDN and CDR2 as FVKESK. CDR3 nucleotides: TGTGCCAGCAGGCGGGGATCCTATGGCTACACCTTC. This sequence encodes CASRRGSYGYTF. The complete variable domain, with remaining parts taken from reference TRBV14 and TRBJ1-2, reads EAGVTQFPSHSVIEKGQTVTLRCDPISGHDNLYWYRRVMGKEIKFLLHFVKESKQDESGMPNNRFLAERTGGTYSTLKVQPAELEDSGVYFCASRRGSYGYTFGSGTRLTVV.

CDR3 protein: CASSVGGTAANYGYTF. The CDR3 DNA reads as TGTGCCAGCAGCGTAGGAGGGACAGCTGCTAACTATGGCTACACCTTC. The chain carries TRBV9 and TRBJ1-2; 7 nucleotides match TRBD1. CDR3 length equals 16 residues. CDR1 and CDR2 from the germline V gene are SGDLS and YYNGEE. With 0 bases clipped from V and 0 bases from J, the junction kept 5 bases outside the gene matches.

The chain joins TRBV9 to TRBJ1-1; D remains unclear. V was pared by 4 bases and J by 2 bases, with 15 bases between. Germline-derived CDR1 and CDR2 are SGDLS and YYNGEE. The CDR3 extends over 15 amino acids. The CDR3 is CASSPNGDPNTEAFF. Here the CDR3 DNA reads TGTGCCAGCAGCCCCAATGGAGATCCCAACACTGAAGCTTTCTTT.

This chain joins TRBV19 and TRBJ1-5; D is perhaps TRBD1 (6 bases). The CDR3 is 15 amino acids. Trimming shortened V by 2 bases and J by 4 bases, and 12 bases separated the two germline ends. CDR1 LNHDA and CDR2 SQIVND come from the germline V gene (reference sequence). In DNA form, the CDR3 reads TGTGCCAGTAGTATAATGGGGGCCGGAAATCAGCCCCAGCATTTT. This sequence encodes CASSIMGAGNQPQHF.

The chain couples TRBV5-6 to TRBJ2-2; tentatively, D is TRBD1 (6 bases). Germline lookup yields CDR1 SGHDT and CDR2 YYEEEE. The CDR3 is made up of 15 amino acids. V was trimmed by 4 bases and J by 3 bases, leaving 13 bases between them. The CDR3 sequence is CASSPDRLDTGELFF. CDR3 in DNA: TGTGCCAGCAGCCCTGACAGGTTAGACACCGGGGAGCTGTTTTTT.

Note on this clone: This sample also contains other DNA sequences that code for the same CDR3. The chain has TRBV18 and TRBJ1-5; TRBD1 might be the D (6 bases). The CDR3 has 13 residues. Trimming shortened V by 2 bases and J by 5 bases, and 7 bases separated the two germline ends. The germline V gene has CDR1 KGHSH and CDR2 LQKENI. This chain's CDR3 is CASSPGGDQPQHF. The CDR3 DNA sequence: TGTGCCAGCTCACCAGGGGGCGATCAGCCCCAGCATTTT.

V and J are TRBV5-1 and TRBJ2-3; no clear D gene. The CDR3 sequence is 15 residues long. The V end lost 2 bases, the J end lost 0 bases, and 10 bases lay between the germline ends. Per germline, CDR1 SGHRS and CDR2 YFSETQ. The CDR3 nucleotides are TGCGCCAGCAGCTTTGAGTATCCTAGCACAGATACGCAGTATTTT. Translation gives CASSFEYPSTDTQYF. The variable domain in full, completed from reference TRBV5-1 and TRBJ2-3, reads KAGVTQTPRYLIKTRGQQVTLSCSPISGHRSVSWYQQTPGQGLQFLFEYFSETQRNKGNFPGRFSGRQFSNSRSEMNVSTLELGDSALYLCASSFEYPSTDTQYFGPGTRLTVL.

The genes are TRBV19 and TRBJ1-2; 8 bases align to TRBD1. After removal of 9 bases from V and 5 bases from J, the junction contained 14 bases not matched to a gene. The CDR3 has 15 amino acids. Germline V gene data show CDR1 as LNHDA and CDR2 as SQIVND (reference sequence). CDR3 nucleotides: TGTGCCAGCGTGACAGGGGCGCCAGGGGAATATGGCTACACCTTC. Translating gives CASVTGAPGEYGYTF.

V is TRBV12-5 and J is TRBJ2-1; the match to TRBD1 covers 9 bases. V trimming: 0 bases; J trimming: 9 bases; junction bases outside the gene matches: 3. Germline loops: CDR1 LGHNT, CDR2 FRNRAP. The CDR3 runs 14 residues. The CDR3 DNA sequence: TGTGCTAGTGGTTTGGTACAGGGGGCGAGTGAGCAGTTCTTC. This encodes CASGLVQGASEQFF.

The rearrangement uses TRBV7-9 and TRBJ2-2, with D perhaps TRBD1 (5 bases). Trimming took 5 bases from V and 3 from J, leaving 10 bases between them. Germline V lookup: CDR1 SEHNR, CDR2 FQNEAQ (reference sequence). The CDR3 has 14 amino acids. The DNA of the CDR3 is TGTGCCAGCAGCCCCCGCAGGGACACCGGGGAGCTGTTTTTT. Residues: CASSPRRDTGELFF.